This T cell receptor (beta chain) was identified during a study of radiotherapy plus CTLA-4 blockade in lung cancer. General study findings and limits: Expansion of tumor-derived TCR clones was observed in blood after radiotherapy plus ipilimumab. In blood, early T cell clone dynamics reportedly predicted response best, together with interferon-beta.

On this clone: Its antigen remains unidentified.

The method was immunoSEQ multiplex PCR; TCRdb's version includes in-frame clones alone and lacks a portion of them. Here the sample spans 90,000 to 100,000 clones, roughly 79% being singletons. This clonotype originated in a human donor with non-small cell lung cancer who had a partial response to radiotherapy plus ipilimumab. Some clones in this sample may be carry-over from other donors' samples. The specimen comprised peripheral blood, sampled from a patient treated with radiotherapy plus ipilimumab.

The CDR3 protein is CASSQGTGAHEQYF. The CDR3 DNA reads as TGTGCCAGCTCACAGGGGACAGGGGCCCACGAGCAGTACTTC. This chain links TRBV18 with TRBJ2-5, with 10 bases identical to TRBD1. The J call may be in error: the DNA end matches TRBJ2-7 better. Per the germline V gene, CDR1 is KGHSH and CDR2 is LQKENI. CDR3 length: 14 amino acids.